This T cell receptor (beta chain) came from a study of response to subunit inactivated influenza vaccine. Findings and caveats of the study: Seasonal influenza vaccination, on each occasion, was suggested by the authors to recruit few new T cells.

TCRdb itself ran the RT-PCR reads through MiXCR, one entry per CDR3 protein. Found here are 560,000 or so distinct CDR3 sequences, around 8% of them singletons; the top ten hold roughly 13%. The length of the CDR3 is 15 residues. The germline CDR1 and CDR2 sequences are SGHTA and FQGNSA. V dropped 1 base and J dropped 4; count of bases not matched to a gene: 7. Details on this clonotype: No antigen is known for it.

The TCR originated in a man between 50 and 70 years old who received an inactivated influenza vaccine. The source was PBMCs from blood, collected roughly 24 months after vaccination. The chain uses TRBV7-2 and TRBJ2-7; 7 bases are shared with TRBD2. The CDR3 region is CASSLVAGELYEQYF. CDR3 DNA sequence: TGTGCCAGCAGCTTAGTGGCGGGGGAACTATACGAGCAGTACTTC.